The TCR beta chain described here comes from a study of monozygotic twins with inflammatory bowel disease. The CDR3 contains 12 residues. TCRdb re-called the 5' RACE reads; one entry per CDR3 protein, DNA not given. The sample totals 150,000 to 200,000 distinct CDR3 sequences. This chain links TRBV12-3 or TRBV12-4 with TRBJ1-1; with no DNA, the TCRdb D assignment of TRBD1 cannot be verified. The material sequenced was blood. The receptor was derived from a human donor with ulcerative colitis or Crohn's disease, or a healthy co-twin of an affected twin (not recorded which). CDR3: CASSLRRGRAFF.